This T cell receptor (beta chain) stems from a study of cytomegalovirus exposure and HLA in healthy donors. Germline V CDR1 and CDR2: KGHSH, LQKENI. The CDR3 is 14 residues long. J lost 5 bases, V lost 7 bases, and 9 bases had no gene match. Use of 60 Vbeta and 13 Jbeta primers characterized the PCR. The method was immunoSEQ multiplex PCR; TCRdb's version includes in-frame clones alone and lacks a portion of them. The table lists about 190,000 clones, 82% of them singletons. Worth noting for this clone: Its antigen is still unknown.

Whole-study results and caveats: The later analysis indicated that the majority of CMV-associated TCR beta chains appeared HLA-restricted. Presence/absence analyses treated sequencing depth as roughly uniform across donors. TCR beta V segments were, for the most part, productive about 90% or about 30% of the time in an earlier analysis.

The chain recombines TRBV18 with TRBJ2-3; the match to TRBD1 covers 7 bases. Input material: PBMCs. This clonotype was sampled from a woman aged 18 to 35 in good health and CMV-seronegative. The CDR3 DNA sequence: TGTGCCAGCTTTCCGGGACAGCAGGGAGATACGCAGTATTTT. Its protein is CASFPGQQGDTQYF. Looking up the rest from reference TRBV18 and TRBJ2-3 gives the full variable domain: NAGVMQNPRHLVRRRGQEARLRCSPMKGHSHVYWYRQLPEEGLKFMVYLQKENIIDESGMPKERFSAEFPKEGPSILRIQQVVRGDSAAYFCASFPGQQGDTQYFGPGTRLTVL.